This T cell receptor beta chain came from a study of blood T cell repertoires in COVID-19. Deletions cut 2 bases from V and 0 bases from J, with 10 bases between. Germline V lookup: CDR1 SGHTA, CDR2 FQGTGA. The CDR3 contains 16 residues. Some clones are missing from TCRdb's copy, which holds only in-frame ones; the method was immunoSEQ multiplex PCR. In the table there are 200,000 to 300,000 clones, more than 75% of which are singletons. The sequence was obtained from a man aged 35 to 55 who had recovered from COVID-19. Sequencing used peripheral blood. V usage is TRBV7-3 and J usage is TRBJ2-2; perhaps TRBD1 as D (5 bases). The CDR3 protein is CASSLAGRPNTGELFF. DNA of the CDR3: TGTGCCAGCAGCTTAGCAGGGCGTCCGAACACCGGGGAGCTGTTTTTT.